This TCR beta chain was sequenced during a study of regulatory T cells in long-lasting Graves disease. Whole-study findings and limits: Persistent Graves' patients showed reduced TCR diversity versus newly diagnosed patients.

Combining iRepertoire HTBI primers with Arm-PCR of CDR3 regions, the authors built TCR beta libraries. TCRdb ran MiXCR on the multiplex PCR reads and lists one entry per CDR3 protein. The profile shows about 440,000 distinct CDR3 sequences, less than 20% of them singletons. Remarks on this clonotype: Its target is not known.

The ends were cut back, 1 base at V and 0 bases at J, with 10 bases in the middle. Germline values: CDR1 SNHLY, CDR2 FYNNEI. The CDR3 runs 17 residues. Indicated time point: newly diagnosed GD, antithyroid drugs for less than 3 months. There was RNA extracted from PBMCs, and the TCR library was made from it. These same records also appear under a second study, on T cells in Graves' hyperthyroidism and ophthalmopathy. That study adds: An initial round of RT-PCR targeting the TCR CDR3 relied on the HTBI primer set. The majority of expanded thyroid clonotypes above 0.001 also appeared in blood. A model of 13 V-J features distinguished ophthalmopathy from stable hyperthyroidism.

The clonotype comes from a young woman with Graves disease. The chain is built from TRBV2 and TRBJ2-6; D is ambiguous. The sequences come from peripheral blood mononuclear cells (PBMCs), collected at new diagnosis, from a patient treated with antithyroid drugs. The CDR3 DNA is TGTGCCAGCAGTGAAGATAGGCTAAGCTCTGGGGCCAACGTCCTGACTTTC. Its protein product is CASSEDRLSSGANVLTF.